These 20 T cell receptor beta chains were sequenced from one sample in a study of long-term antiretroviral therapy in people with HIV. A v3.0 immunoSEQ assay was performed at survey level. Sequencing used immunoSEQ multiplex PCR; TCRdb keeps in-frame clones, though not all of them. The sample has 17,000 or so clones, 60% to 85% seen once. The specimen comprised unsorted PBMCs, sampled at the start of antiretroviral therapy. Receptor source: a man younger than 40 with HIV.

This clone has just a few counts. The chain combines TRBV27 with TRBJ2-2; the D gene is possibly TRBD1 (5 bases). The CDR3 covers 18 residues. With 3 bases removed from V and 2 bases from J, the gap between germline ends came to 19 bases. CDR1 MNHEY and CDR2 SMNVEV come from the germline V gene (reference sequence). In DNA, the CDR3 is TGTGCCAGCAGTTTGTTTCTGGCGGACATGGCAAACACCGGGGAGCTGTTTTTT. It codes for CASSLFLADMANTGELFF.

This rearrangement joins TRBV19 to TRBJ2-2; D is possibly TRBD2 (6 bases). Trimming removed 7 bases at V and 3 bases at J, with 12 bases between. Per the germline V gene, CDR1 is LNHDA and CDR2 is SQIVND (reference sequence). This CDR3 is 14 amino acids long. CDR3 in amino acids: CASNLEGHTGELFF. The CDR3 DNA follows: TGTGCCAGTAACTTGGAGGGGCACACCGGGGAGCTGTTTTTT.

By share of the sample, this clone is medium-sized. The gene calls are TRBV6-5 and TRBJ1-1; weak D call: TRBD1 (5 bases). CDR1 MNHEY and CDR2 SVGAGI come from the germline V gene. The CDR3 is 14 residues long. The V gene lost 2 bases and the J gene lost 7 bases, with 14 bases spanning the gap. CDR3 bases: TGTGCCAGCAGTTACAATGCAGGGCCCCTTGAAGCTTTCTTT. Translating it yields CASSYNAGPLEAFF.

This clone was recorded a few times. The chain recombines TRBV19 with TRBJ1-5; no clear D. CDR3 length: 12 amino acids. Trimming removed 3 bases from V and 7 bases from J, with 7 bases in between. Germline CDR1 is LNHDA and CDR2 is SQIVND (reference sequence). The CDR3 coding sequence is TGTGCCAGTAGTATCGAATGGCAGCCCCAGCATTTT. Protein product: CASSIEWQPQHF.

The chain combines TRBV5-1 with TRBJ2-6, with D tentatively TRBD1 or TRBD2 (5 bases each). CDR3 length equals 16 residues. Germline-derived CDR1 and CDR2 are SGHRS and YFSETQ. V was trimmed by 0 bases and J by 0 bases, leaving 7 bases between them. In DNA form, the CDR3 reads TGCGCCAGCAGCTTGGAGGGGAGCTCTGGGGCCAACGTCCTGACTTTC. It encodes CASSLEGSSGANVLTF.

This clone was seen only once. This CDR3 is CASSRDRAQETQYF. As DNA, the CDR3 is TGTGCCAGCAGCCGGGACAGGGCCCAAGAGACCCAGTACTTC. J is TRBJ2-5 and V is TRBV4-2; 9 positions match TRBD1. The V and J ends lost 4 bases and 1 base, in that order; junction bases with no gene match: 1. The CDR3 runs to 14 residues. The V gene's germline CDR1 is LGHNA and CDR2 YNFKEQ.

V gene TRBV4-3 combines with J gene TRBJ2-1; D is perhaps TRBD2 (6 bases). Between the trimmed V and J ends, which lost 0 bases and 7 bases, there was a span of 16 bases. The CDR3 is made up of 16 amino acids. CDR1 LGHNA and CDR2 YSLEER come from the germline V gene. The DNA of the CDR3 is TGCGCCAGCAGCCAAGATTTGAGCGGGTTACTGAATGAGCAGTTCTTC. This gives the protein CASSQDLSGLLNEQFF.

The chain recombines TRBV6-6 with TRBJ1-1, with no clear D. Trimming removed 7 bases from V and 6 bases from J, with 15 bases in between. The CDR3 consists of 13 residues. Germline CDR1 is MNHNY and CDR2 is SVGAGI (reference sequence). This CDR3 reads CASKHVGIAEAFF. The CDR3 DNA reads TGTGCCAGCAAGCACGTTGGGATCGCTGAAGCTTTCTTT.

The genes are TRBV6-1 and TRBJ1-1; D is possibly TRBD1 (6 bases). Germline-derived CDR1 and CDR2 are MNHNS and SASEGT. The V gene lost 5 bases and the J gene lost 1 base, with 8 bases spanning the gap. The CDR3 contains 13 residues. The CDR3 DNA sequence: TGTGCCAGCAGTTGGGGACAGAACACTGAAGCTTTCTTT. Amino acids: CASSWGQNTEAFF.

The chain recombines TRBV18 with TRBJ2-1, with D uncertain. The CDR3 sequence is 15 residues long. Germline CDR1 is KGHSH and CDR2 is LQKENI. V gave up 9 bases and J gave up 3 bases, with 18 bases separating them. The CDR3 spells CASLKIRENYNEQFF. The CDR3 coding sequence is TGTGCCAGTCTAAAGATTAGAGAGAACTACAATGAGCAGTTCTTC.

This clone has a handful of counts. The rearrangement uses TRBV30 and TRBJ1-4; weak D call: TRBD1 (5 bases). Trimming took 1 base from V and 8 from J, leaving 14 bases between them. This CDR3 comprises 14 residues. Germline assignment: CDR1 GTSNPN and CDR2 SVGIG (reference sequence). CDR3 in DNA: TGTGCCTGGAGTGGGGGGGAGGCTCAGGAAAAACTGTTTTTT. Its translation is CAWSGGEAQEKLFF.

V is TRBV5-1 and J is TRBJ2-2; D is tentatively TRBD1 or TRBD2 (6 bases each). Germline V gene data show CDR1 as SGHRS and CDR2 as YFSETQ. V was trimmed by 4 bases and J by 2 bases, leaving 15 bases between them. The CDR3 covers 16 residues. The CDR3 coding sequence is TGCGCCAGCAGCCTTGGGGGCGCGGGAAACACCGGGGAGCTGTTTTTT. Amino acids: CASSLGGAGNTGELFF.

The CDR3 protein is CASSEQGSPYGYTF. Here the CDR3 DNA reads TGTGCCAGCAGCGAACAGGGGTCTCCCTATGGCTACACCTTC. The genes are TRBV5-6 and TRBJ1-2; 7 bases are a match to TRBD1. This CDR3 region has 14 residues. Germline V gene data show CDR1 as SGHDT and CDR2 as YYEEEE. V lost 4 bases, J lost 4 bases, and 7 bases stayed unmatched.

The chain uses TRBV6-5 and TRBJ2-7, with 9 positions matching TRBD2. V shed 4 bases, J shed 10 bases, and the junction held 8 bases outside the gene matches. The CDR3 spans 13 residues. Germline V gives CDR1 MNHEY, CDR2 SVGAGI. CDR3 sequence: CASSWGGRADQYF. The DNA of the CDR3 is TGTGCCAGCAGTTGGGGCGGGAGGGCAGATCAGTACTTC.

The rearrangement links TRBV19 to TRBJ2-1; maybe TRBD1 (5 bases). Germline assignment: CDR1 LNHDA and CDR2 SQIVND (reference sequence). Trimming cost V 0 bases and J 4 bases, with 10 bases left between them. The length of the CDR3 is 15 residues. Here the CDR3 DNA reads TGTGCCAGTAGTATAGATTTTACAGGTTACAATGAGCAGTTCTTC. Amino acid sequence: CASSIDFTGYNEQFF.

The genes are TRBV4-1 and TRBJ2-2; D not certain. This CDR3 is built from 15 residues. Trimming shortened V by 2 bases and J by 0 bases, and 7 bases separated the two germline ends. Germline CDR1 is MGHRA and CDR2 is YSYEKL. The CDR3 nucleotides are TGCGCCAGCAGCCAACGCGGACCGAACACCGGGGAGCTGTTTTTT. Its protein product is CASSQRGPNTGELFF.

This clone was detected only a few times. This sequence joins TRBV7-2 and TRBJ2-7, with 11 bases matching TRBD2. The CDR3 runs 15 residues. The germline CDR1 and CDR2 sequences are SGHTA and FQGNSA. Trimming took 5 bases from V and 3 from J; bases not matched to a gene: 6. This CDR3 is CASSPRLAGRYEQYF. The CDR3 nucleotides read TGTGCCAGCAGCCCGCGACTAGCGGGGCGCTACGAGCAGTACTTC.

The CDR3 nucleotides are TGTGCCAGCAGCTTAGAGGCGGGTGGGGAGACCCAGTACTTC. It codes for CASSLEAGGETQYF. This sequence joins TRBV7-2 and TRBJ2-5; possible D gene TRBD2, 5 bases. V lost 1 base and J lost 5, with 11 bases in between. The CDR3 has 14 amino acids. The germline gives CDR1 SGHTA, CDR2 FQGNSA.

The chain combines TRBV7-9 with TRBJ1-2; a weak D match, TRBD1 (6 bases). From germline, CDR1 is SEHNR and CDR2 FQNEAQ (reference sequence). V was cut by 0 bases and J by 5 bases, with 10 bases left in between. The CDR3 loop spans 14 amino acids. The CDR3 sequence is CASSLAWQGYGYTF. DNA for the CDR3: TGTGCCAGCAGCTTAGCGTGGCAGGGGTATGGCTACACCTTC.

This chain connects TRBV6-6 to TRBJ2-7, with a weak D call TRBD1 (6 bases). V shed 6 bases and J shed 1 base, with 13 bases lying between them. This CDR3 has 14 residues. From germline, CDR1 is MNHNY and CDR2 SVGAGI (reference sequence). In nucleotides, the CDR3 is TGTGCCAGCAGGTACGGGACAACTTCCTACGAGCAGTACTTC. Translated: CASRYGTTSYEQYF.